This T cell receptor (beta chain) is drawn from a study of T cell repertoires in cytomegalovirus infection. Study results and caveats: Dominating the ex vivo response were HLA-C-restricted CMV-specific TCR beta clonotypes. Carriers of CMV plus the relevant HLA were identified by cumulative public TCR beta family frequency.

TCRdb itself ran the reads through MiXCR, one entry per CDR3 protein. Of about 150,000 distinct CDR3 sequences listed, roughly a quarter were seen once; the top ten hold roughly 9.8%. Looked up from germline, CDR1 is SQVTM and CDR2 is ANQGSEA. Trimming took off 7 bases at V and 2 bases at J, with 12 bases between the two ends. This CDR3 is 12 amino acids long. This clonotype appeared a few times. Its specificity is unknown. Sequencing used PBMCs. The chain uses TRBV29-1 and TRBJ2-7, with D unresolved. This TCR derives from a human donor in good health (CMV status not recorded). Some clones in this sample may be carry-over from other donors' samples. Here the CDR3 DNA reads TGCAGCGCCTGCGAGCTAGCCTACGAGCAGTACTTC. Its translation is CSACELAYEQYF.